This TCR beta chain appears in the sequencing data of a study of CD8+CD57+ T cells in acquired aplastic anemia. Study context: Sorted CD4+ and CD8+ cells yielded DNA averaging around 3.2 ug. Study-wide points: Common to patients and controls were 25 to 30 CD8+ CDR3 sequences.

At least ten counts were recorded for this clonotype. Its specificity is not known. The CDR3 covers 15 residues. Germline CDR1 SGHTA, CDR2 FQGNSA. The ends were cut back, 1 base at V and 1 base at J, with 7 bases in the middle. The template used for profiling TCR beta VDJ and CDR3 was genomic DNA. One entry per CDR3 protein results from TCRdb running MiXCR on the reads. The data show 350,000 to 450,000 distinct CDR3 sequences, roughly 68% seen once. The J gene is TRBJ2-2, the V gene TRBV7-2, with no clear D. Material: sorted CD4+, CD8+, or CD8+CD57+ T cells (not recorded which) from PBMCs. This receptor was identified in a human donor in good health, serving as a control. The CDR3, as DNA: TGTGCCAGCAGCTTAGTGTGGGGGAACACCGGGGAGCTGTTTTTT. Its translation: CASSLVWGNTGELFF.